This is a list of T cell receptor beta chains from one sample in a study of blood T cell repertoires in COVID-19. Repertoires were generated with immunoSEQ multiplex PCR, while TCRdb's copy carries only in-frame clones and drops some. The table has 200,000 to 250,000 clones, around 81% seen once. The sample was peripheral blood. The source of these receptors is a woman in her seventies with acute or convalescent COVID-19. Each CDR3 is given with its conserved first and last residue. Fields, in order: J gene, V gene, D gene, clone size, CDR3 protein, CDR3 DNA. D genes are given only for firm matches. Clone size is shown for a subset of rows, as once, few, many or a class of expanded clone.

J gene: TRBJ2-2
V gene: TRBV3-1/TRBV3-2
D gene: TRBD2
clone size: -
CDR3 protein: CASSQNSGGAGELFF
CDR3 DNA: TGTGCCAGCAGCCAGAATAGCGGGGGGGCCGGGGAGCTGTTTTTT

J gene: TRBJ1-4
V gene: TRBV11-2
D gene: -
clone size: few
CDR3 protein: CASSFALTRGPNEKLFF
CDR3 DNA: TGTGCCAGCAGCTTTGCCCTCACACGGGGTCCGAATGAAAAACTGTTTTTT

J gene: TRBJ1-4
V gene: TRBV4-1
D gene: -
clone size: -
CDR3 protein: CASSQSRQEPQKLFF
CDR3 DNA: TGCGCCAGCAGCCAGAGCCGGCAGGAACCTCAAAAACTGTTTTTT

J gene: TRBJ2-5
V gene: TRBV5-8
D gene: TRBD2
clone size: -
CDR3 protein: CASSLRLAGRETQYF
CDR3 DNA: TGTGCCAGCAGCTTGAGGCTAGCGGGGCGGGAGACCCAGTACTTC

J gene: TRBJ1-2
V gene: TRBV24-1
D gene: -
clone size: once
CDR3 protein: CATSGRQGNSGYTF
CDR3 DNA: TGTGCCACCAGCGGGAGGCAGGGCAATAGTGGCTACACCTTC

J gene: TRBJ2-5
V gene: TRBV5-4
D gene: -
clone size: -
CDR3 protein: CASSLELAGLSDTQYF
CDR3 DNA: TGTGCCAGCAGCTTGGAACTAGCTGGCTTGAGTGATACCCAGTACTTC

J gene: TRBJ2-3
V gene: TRBV24-1
D gene: -
clone size: -
CDR3 protein: CATSDDRREIYF
CDR3 DNA: TGTGCCACCAGTGACGACAGGCGCGAAATATATTTT

J gene: TRBJ2-7
V gene: TRBV20-1
D gene: -
clone size: -
CDR3 protein: CSARLLYEQYF
CDR3 DNA: TGCAGTGCTAGACTCTTATACGAGCAGTACTTC

J gene: TRBJ2-5
V gene: TRBV6-1
D gene: TRBD1
clone size: -
CDR3 protein: CASSEGHRGRRFETQYF
CDR3 DNA: TGTGCCAGCAGTGAAGGTCACAGGGGGCGACGTTTTGAGACCCAGTACTTC

J gene: TRBJ1-5
V gene: TRBV19
D gene: -
clone size: -
CDR3 protein: CASSTRQVANQPQHF
CDR3 DNA: TGTGCCAGTAGTACAAGACAGGTCGCCAATCAGCCCCAGCATTTT

J gene: TRBJ2-5
V gene: TRBV24-1
D gene: TRBD2
clone size: -
CDR3 protein: CATSERSTSGRGETQYF
CDR3 DNA: TGTGCCACCAGTGAAAGATCGACTAGCGGGAGGGGAGAGACCCAGTACTTC

J gene: TRBJ2-3
V gene: TRBV12-5
D gene: TRBD2
clone size: -
CDR3 protein: CASAPLTSGDYTQYF
CDR3 DNA: TGTGCTAGTGCCCCTTTGACTAGCGGGGACTATACGCAGTATTTT

J gene: TRBJ1-2
V gene: TRBV12-5
D gene: -
clone size: -
CDR3 protein: CASGDSNYYGYTF
CDR3 DNA: TGTGCTAGTGGGGACAGTAACTACTATGGCTACACCTTC

J gene: TRBJ2-6
V gene: TRBV7-2
D gene: -
clone size: -
CDR3 protein: CASSVWSSGANVLTF
CDR3 DNA: TGTGCCAGCTCAGTGTGGTCATCTGGGGCCAACGTCCTGACTTTC

J gene: TRBJ2-7
V gene: TRBV6-2/TRBV6-3
D gene: TRBD1
clone size: -
CDR3 protein: CASSYPQGASYEQYF
CDR3 DNA: TGTGCCAGCAGTTACCCACAGGGGGCCTCCTACGAGCAGTACTTC

J gene: TRBJ1-1
V gene: TRBV5-6
D gene: -
clone size: few
CDR3 protein: CASSLYGEAFF
CDR3 DNA: TGTGCCAGCAGCCTATACGGGGAAGCTTTCTTT

J gene: TRBJ2-5
V gene: TRBV6-5
D gene: -
clone size: -
CDR3 protein: CASSYREKETQYF
CDR3 DNA: TGTGCCAGCAGTTACCGGGAGAAAGAGACCCAGTACTTC

J gene: TRBJ2-1
V gene: TRBV7-9
D gene: -
clone size: once
CDR3 protein: CASSLGLSAGALYNEQFF
CDR3 DNA: TGTGCCAGCAGCTTGGGTCTCAGCGCGGGGGCCCTCTACAATGAGCAGTTCTTC

J gene: TRBJ2-7
V gene: TRBV7-8
D gene: -
clone size: -
CDR3 protein: CASSFQGGEDYEQYF
CDR3 DNA: TGTGCCAGCAGCTTCCAAGGGGGGGAGGACTACGAGCAGTACTTC

J gene: TRBJ1-3
V gene: TRBV6-5
D gene: -
clone size: -
CDR3 protein: CASSYGGLSGNTIYF
CDR3 DNA: TGTGCCAGCAGTTACGGAGGCCTTTCTGGAAACACCATATATTTT

J gene: TRBJ2-5
V gene: TRBV3-1/TRBV3-2
D gene: -
clone size: -
CDR3 protein: CASSRRSEETQYF
CDR3 DNA: TGTGCCAGCAGCCGCCGGAGCGAAGAGACCCAGTACTTC

J gene: TRBJ1-4
V gene: TRBV6-5
D gene: -
clone size: -
CDR3 protein: CASSPGAAGDEKLFF
CDR3 DNA: TGTGCCAGCAGTCCCGGAGCCGCCGGGGATGAAAAACTGTTTTTT

J gene: TRBJ2-1
V gene: TRBV5-1
D gene: TRBD2
clone size: -
CDR3 protein: CASSAWTSGEPRPGDEQFF
CDR3 DNA: TGCGCCAGCAGCGCATGGACTAGCGGGGAACCCCGGCCGGGCGATGAGCAGTTCTTC

J gene: TRBJ2-5
V gene: TRBV5-1
D gene: -
clone size: -
CDR3 protein: CASSLTGTPGQETQYF
CDR3 DNA: TGCGCCAGCAGCTTGACCGGGACACCCGGTCAAGAGACCCAGTACTTC

J gene: TRBJ2-5
V gene: TRBV10-3
D gene: -
clone size: once
CDR3 protein: CATRYSDGRETQYF
CDR3 DNA: TGTGCCACCAGATACAGTGACGGCAGGGAGACCCAGTACTTC

J gene: TRBJ2-1
V gene: TRBV5-1
D gene: TRBD2
clone size: -
CDR3 protein: CASSGKVLAGGEQFF
CDR3 DNA: TGCGCCAGCAGCGGAAAGGTACTAGCGGGGGGCGAGCAGTTCTTC

J gene: TRBJ1-6
V gene: TRBV25-1
D gene: TRBD1
clone size: few
CDR3 protein: CASSGLTGGSPLHF
CDR3 DNA: TGTGCCAGCAGTGGCTTGACAGGGGGCTCACCCCTCCACTTT

J gene: TRBJ2-7
V gene: TRBV7-9
D gene: TRBD2
clone size: once
CDR3 protein: CASSLGSSGGAKEQYF
CDR3 DNA: TGTGCCAGCAGCTTAGGATCTAGCGGGGGGGCAAAAGAGCAGTACTTC

J gene: TRBJ1-4
V gene: TRBV21-1
D gene: -
clone size: -
CDR3 protein: CASRTGHSGGEKLFF
CDR3 DNA: TGTGCCAGCAGGACAGGGCATAGCGGGGGTGAAAAACTGTTTTTT

J gene: TRBJ2-2
V gene: TRBV5-1
D gene: TRBD2
clone size: -
CDR3 protein: CATGGENTGELFF
CDR3 DNA: TGCGCCACCGGGGGGGAGAACACCGGGGAGCTGTTTTTT

J gene: TRBJ1-5
V gene: TRBV21-1
D gene: -
clone size: -
CDR3 protein: CASSRGGIINQPQHF
CDR3 DNA: TGTGCCAGCAGCAGGGGGGGGATAATCAATCAGCCCCAGCATTTT

J gene: TRBJ2-1
V gene: TRBV18
D gene: TRBD1
clone size: -
CDR3 protein: CASSPTGTGGHEQFF
CDR3 DNA: TGTGCCAGCTCACCAACCGGGACAGGGGGGCATGAGCAGTTCTTC

J gene: TRBJ1-4
V gene: TRBV5-4
D gene: -
clone size: -
CDR3 protein: CASSLTGTNEKLFF
CDR3 DNA: TGTGCCAGCAGCTTGACAGGGACTAATGAAAAACTGTTTTTT

J gene: TRBJ1-5
V gene: TRBV24-1
D gene: TRBD1
clone size: -
CDR3 protein: CATSDPGQGAGQPQHF
CDR3 DNA: TGTGCCACCAGTGACCCGGGACAGGGGGCTGGTCAGCCCCAGCATTTT

J gene: TRBJ2-7
V gene: TRBV21-1
D gene: -
clone size: -
CDR3 protein: CASSKIRDTNPYEQYF
CDR3 DNA: TGTGCCAGCAGCAAAATCCGGGACACCAATCCCTACGAGCAGTACTTC

J gene: TRBJ2-1
V gene: TRBV11-2
D gene: TRBD2
clone size: -
CDR3 protein: CASSPGGGVAGSFYNEQFF
CDR3 DNA: TGTGCCAGCAGCCCCGGAGGGGGGGTAGCGGGGTCATTCTACAATGAGCAGTTCTTC

J gene: TRBJ2-1
V gene: TRBV9
D gene: -
clone size: few
CDR3 protein: CASSVGSQGSYNEQFF
CDR3 DNA: TGTGCCAGCAGCGTAGGATCGCAGGGTTCCTACAATGAGCAGTTCTTC

J gene: TRBJ2-2
V gene: TRBV11-2
D gene: -
clone size: -
CDR3 protein: CASSPPGQRSKELFF
CDR3 DNA: TGTGCCAGCAGCCCCCCAGGACAGCGCTCCAAGGAGCTGTTTTTT

J gene: TRBJ1-2
V gene: TRBV5-1
D gene: TRBD1
clone size: -
CDR3 protein: CASSLGQGVWGYTF
CDR3 DNA: TGCGCCAGCAGCTTGGGACAGGGGGTCTGGGGCTACACCTTC

J gene: TRBJ2-2
V gene: TRBV19
D gene: TRBD1
clone size: -
CDR3 protein: CATRQGQFNTGELFF
CDR3 DNA: TGTGCCACACGACAGGGCCAATTTAACACCGGGGAGCTGTTTTTT

J gene: TRBJ1-5
V gene: TRBV5-1
D gene: TRBD1
clone size: few
CDR3 protein: CASSLTGENNQPQHF
CDR3 DNA: TGCGCCAGCAGCTTGACAGGGGAGAACAATCAGCCCCAGCATTTT

J gene: TRBJ1-1
V gene: TRBV6-2/TRBV6-3
D gene: -
clone size: -
CDR3 protein: CASGRDTNTEAFF
CDR3 DNA: TGTGCCAGCGGCCGGGACACGAACACTGAAGCTTTCTTT

J gene: TRBJ2-1
V gene: TRBV19
D gene: TRBD1
clone size: -
CDR3 protein: CASSMGQGRGSYNEQFF
CDR3 DNA: TGTGCCAGTAGTATGGGACAGGGTAGGGGCTCCTACAATGAGCAGTTCTTC

J gene: TRBJ2-3
V gene: TRBV5-6
D gene: -
clone size: -
CDR3 protein: CASSLEAGGFTDTQYF
CDR3 DNA: TGTGCCAGCAGCTTGGAGGCGGGCGGGTTCACAGATACGCAGTATTTT

J gene: TRBJ1-4
V gene: TRBV3-1/TRBV3-2
D gene: -
clone size: -
CDR3 protein: CASSQDTQGLRQKLFF
CDR3 DNA: TGTGCCAGCAGCCAAGATACGCAGGGGCTTCGTCAAAAACTGTTTTTT

J gene: TRBJ2-1
V gene: TRBV7-7
D gene: TRBD2
clone size: -
CDR3 protein: CASSLALAGGQEQFF
CDR3 DNA: TGTGCCAGCAGCTTAGCACTAGCGGGGGGCCAGGAGCAGTTCTTC

J gene: TRBJ2-5
V gene: TRBV5-1
D gene: TRBD1
clone size: -
CDR3 protein: CASSPTGQGRETQYF
CDR3 DNA: TGCGCCAGTTCTCCGACGGGACAGGGGCGGGAGACCCAGTACTTC

J gene: TRBJ1-5
V gene: TRBV6-2/TRBV6-3
D gene: -
clone size: once
CDR3 protein: CASSRQGKVQPQHF
CDR3 DNA: TGTGCCAGCAGTCGTCAGGGGAAGGTTCAGCCCCAGCATTTT

J gene: TRBJ1-2
V gene: TRBV29-1
D gene: -
clone size: once
CDR3 protein: CSVEAVGRALGYTF
CDR3 DNA: TGCAGCGTTGAAGCCGTTGGGAGGGCTCTCGGCTACACCTTC

J gene: TRBJ2-1
V gene: TRBV20-1
D gene: -
clone size: -
CDR3 protein: CSVRGNNEQFF
CDR3 DNA: TGCAGTGTCAGGGGCAACAATGAGCAGTTCTTC

J gene: TRBJ2-7
V gene: TRBV9
D gene: -
clone size: few
CDR3 protein: CASSVAGAPNLYF
CDR3 DNA: TGTGCCAGCAGCGTAGCAGGGGCACCGAATCTGTACTTC

J gene: TRBJ1-1
V gene: TRBV19
D gene: -
clone size: -
CDR3 protein: CASIRDMNTEAFF
CDR3 DNA: TGTGCCAGTATAAGAGACATGAACACTGAAGCTTTCTTT

J gene: TRBJ1-1
V gene: TRBV6-5
D gene: TRBD1
clone size: -
CDR3 protein: CASTKSGTGSSAFF
CDR3 DNA: TGTGCCAGCACAAAATCCGGGACAGGGAGCAGTGCTTTCTTT